The 26 T cell receptor beta chains reported below all come from one sample, sequenced in a study of T-cell reconstitution after alpha-beta-depleted transplantation in children. It was with unique molecular identifiers that the TCRbeta library was prepared. TCRdb reanalysed the PCR reads using MiXCR and keeps one entry per CDR3 protein. The sample carries 100,000 to 120,000 distinct CDR3 sequences, 9% to 12% recorded once. The specimen comprised PBMCs from the stem cell graft donor, sampled from the stem cell graft. These receptors came from a human donor who donated a stem cell graft to a child with acute lymphoblastic leukemia.

This clonotype has just a few counts. The chain carries TRBV7-6 and TRBJ2-6; D may match TRBD1 or TRBD2 (6 bases each). V was shortened by 2 bases and J by 0 bases, with 14 bases between the two germline ends. This CDR3 spans 18 amino acids. The germline V gene has CDR1 SGHVS and CDR2 FNYEAQ. This chain's CDR3 is CASSLLEGGHSGANVLTF. CDR3 nucleotides: TGTGCCAGCAGCTTATTAGAGGGGGGCCACTCTGGGGCCAACGTCCTGACTTTC.

This clonotype was recorded many times. This rearrangement joins TRBV7-9 to TRBJ2-3; D may be TRBD1 (5 bases). Trimming left V 8 bases short and J 6 bases short, with 18 bases between. The germline CDR1 and CDR2 sequences are SEHNR and FQNEAQ (reference sequence). The CDR3 sequence is 14 residues long. CDR3 in amino acids: CASLPGGSGDTQYF. The CDR3 DNA reads as TGTGCCAGCCTCCCTGGCGGTTCAGGGGATACGCAGTATTTT.

Many counts were recorded for this clonotype. The V and J genes are TRBV12-3 or TRBV12-4 and TRBJ1-1; no definite D call. The V end was cut by 2 bases, the J end by 1 base, with 8 bases between. The CDR3 is made up of 14 amino acids. The CDR3 bases are TGTGCCAGCAGTTTACAATCAGGGAACACTGAAGCTTTCTTT. Translating gives CASSLQSGNTEAFF.

This clonotype was recorded at least ten times. This sequence joins TRBV6-2 or TRBV6-3 and TRBJ2-1; D gene ambiguous. CDR1 and CDR2 (germline): MNHEY, SVGEGT. With 5 bases removed from V and 4 bases from J, the gap between germline ends came to 15 bases. This CDR3 is built from 15 residues. This CDR3 is CASSVDLLKYNEQFF. CDR3 DNA: TGTGCCAGCAGTGTAGATCTCCTCAAATACAATGAGCAGTTCTTC.

This clonotype was picked up many times. The genes are TRBV7-3 and TRBJ2-7, with 7 bases lining up with TRBD2. This CDR3 is built from 15 residues. The germline CDR1 and CDR2 sequences are SGHTA and FQGTGA. The ends lost 0 bases at V and 3 bases at J; junction bases unmatched: 5. The CDR3 DNA reads TGTGCCAGCAGCTTAACTGGCGGGAGAGGCTACGAGCAGTACTTC. Protein product: CASSLTGGRGYEQYF. Filled out from reference TRBV7-3 and TRBJ2-7, the complete variable domain reads GAGVSQTPSNKVTEKGKYVELRCDPISGHTALYWYRQSLGQGPEFLIYFQGTGAADDSGLPNDRFFAVRPEGSVSTLKIQRTERGDSAVYLCASSLTGGRGYEQYFGPGTRLTVT.

At least ten counts were recorded for this clonotype. The gene calls are TRBV4-3 and TRBJ2-1; D is unresolved. The CDR3 runs to 16 residues. V dropped 0 bases and J dropped 0 bases, with 9 bases sitting between them. Germline loops: CDR1 LGHNA, CDR2 YSLEER. The CDR3 loop reads CASSQDRRSSYNEQFF. For the CDR3, the DNA is TGCGCCAGCAGCCAAGATAGGCGTTCCTCCTACAATGAGCAGTTCTTC.

In this sample, this clonotype turned up many times. V is TRBV5-1 and J is TRBJ1-2; the D is unclear. CDR3 length: 15 amino acids. Trimming pared 2 bases from V and 6 bases from J, leaving 17 bases between. CDR1 SGHRS and CDR2 YFSETQ come from the germline V gene. This chain's CDR3 is CASSFNGRGGDGYTF. The CDR3 DNA reads TGCGCCAGCAGCTTCAATGGACGGGGAGGAGATGGCTACACCTTC.

This clonotype was detected many times. This chain joins TRBV20-1 and TRBJ2-2; D may be TRBD2 (7 bases). Between the trimmed V and J ends, which lost 1 base and 9 bases, there was a span of 18 bases. Germline-derived CDR1 and CDR2 are DFQATT and SNEGSKA (reference sequence). The CDR3 spans 15 residues. CDR3 in DNA: TGCAGTGCTAGAGGGGCCGGGGGCGGGAGCAGGGAGCTGTTTTTT. This encodes CSARGAGGGSRELFF.

This clonotype appeared many times. V is TRBV5-1 and J is TRBJ2-5; 7 bases agree with TRBD2. The V and J ends lost 2 bases and 1 base, in that order; junction bases with no gene match: 5. The CDR3 is 15 residues long. The germline CDR1 and CDR2 sequences are SGHRS and YFSETQ. The CDR3 DNA follows: TGCGCCAGCAGCTTCCCCGGGACTACCCAAGAGACCCAGTACTTC. It specifies CASSFPGTTQETQYF.

This clonotype was seen at least ten times. The V gene is TRBV2, the J gene TRBJ1-1; a weak D match, TRBD1 (5 bases). Germline V gene lookup returns CDR1 SNHLY and CDR2 FYNNEI. Trimming shortened V by 4 bases and J by 5 bases, and 14 bases separated the two germline ends. The CDR3 has 14 residues. The DNA of the CDR3 is TGTGCCAGCAGTGTCGAGGGGAGTCGGACTGAAGCTTTCTTT. As protein: CASSVEGSRTEAFF.

Note on this clonotype: At one of its ends the junction is not consistent with the germline gene, which may arise from a read error. The rearrangement uses TRBV7-9 and TRBJ2-6; TRBD1 agrees at 11 bases. The germline CDR1 and CDR2 sequences are SEHNR and FQNEAQ (reference sequence). This CDR3 has 17 residues. DNA for the CDR3: TGTGCCATCACAGACCGGGACAGGGGGTCTGGGGCCAACGGCCTGACTTTC. Encoded protein: CAITDRDRGSGANGLTF.

The table lists this clonotype with many counts. The V and J genes are TRBV5-1 and TRBJ1-5; D gene ambiguous. V gave up 0 bases and J gave up 3 bases, with 10 bases separating them. This CDR3 contains 15 residues. Germline loops: CDR1 SGHRS, CDR2 YFSETQ. The CDR3 nucleotides are TGCGCCAGCAGCTTGGGAGGGTCCCACAATCAGCCCCAGCATTTT. This encodes CASSLGGSHNQPQHF.

This clonotype has ten or more counts. The chain is built from TRBV5-5 and TRBJ2-7, with D tentatively TRBD1 (6 bases). Germline V gene lookup returns CDR1 SGHKS and CDR2 YYEKEE (reference sequence). V lost 4 bases to trimming and J lost 2 bases, with 10 bases between them. The CDR3 spans 13 residues. CDR3 in amino acids: CASSQQGAYEQYF. The DNA for the CDR3 is TGTGCCAGCAGCCAACAGGGAGCCTACGAGCAGTACTTC.

This clonotype was counted many times. This chain joins TRBV7-2 and TRBJ1-5, with D uncertain. The V gene's germline CDR1 is SGHTA and CDR2 FQGNSA. The length of the CDR3 is 13 residues. The V gene lost 2 bases and the J gene lost 4 bases, with 6 bases spanning the gap. CDR3: CASSLSRNQPQHF. The CDR3 DNA sequence: TGTGCCAGCAGCTTATCGAGAAATCAGCCCCAGCATTTT.

This sequence joins TRBV28 and TRBJ2-1; D unclear. Looked up from germline, CDR1 is MDHEN and CDR2 is SYDVKM. Trimming stripped 6 bases from V and 8 bases from J, with 8 bases between. The CDR3 loop spans 11 amino acids. CDR3 DNA: TGTGCCAGCAGCAAACAGCATGAGCAGTTCTTC. Translating gives CASSKQHEQFF.

Many counts were recorded for this clonotype. J is TRBJ1-2 and V is TRBV6-2 or TRBV6-3, with 9 nucleotides matching TRBD1. Germline assignment: CDR1 MNHEY and CDR2 SVGEGT. V shed 4 bases and J 9 bases; nucleotides not matched to a gene: 6. CDR3 length: 13 residues. This chain's CDR3 is CASSWDRASRYTF. Here the CDR3 DNA reads TGTGCCAGCAGTTGGGACAGGGCTTCTCGCTACACCTTC.

In its sample, this clonotype was seen many times. The rearrangement links TRBV7-9 to TRBJ1-4; D is undetermined. The germline V gene encodes CDR1 SEHNR and CDR2 FQNEAQ (reference sequence). The CDR3 covers 13 residues. Trimming removed 5 bases at V and 2 bases at J, with 6 bases between. The CDR3 reads CASSPLTNEKLFF. CDR3 DNA sequence: TGTGCCAGCAGCCCTTTGACTAATGAAAAACTGTTTTTT. Full variable domain (rest looked up from reference TRBV7-9 and TRBJ1-4): DTGVSQNPRHKITKRGQNVTFRCDPISEHNRLYWYRQTLGQGPEFLTYFQNEAQLEKSRLLSDRFSAERPKGSFSTLEIQRTEQGDSAMYLCASSPLTNEKLFFGSGTQLSVL.

This clonotype has ten or more counts. This chain connects TRBV7-2 to TRBJ1-5; a weak D match, TRBD1 (5 bases). V lost 5 bases, J lost 5 bases, and 19 bases lay in between. The germline CDR1 and CDR2 sequences are SGHTA and FQGNSA. The CDR3 is 16 residues long. The CDR3 protein is CASSLRGGAGDQPQHF. The CDR3, as DNA: TGTGCCAGCAGCCTTAGAGGAGGGGCTGGGGATCAGCCCCAGCATTTT.

This clonotype came up many times. The V gene is TRBV20-1, the J gene TRBJ2-7; 9 bases line up with TRBD1. V lost 2 bases to trimming and J lost 3 bases; unmatched junction nucleotides: 8. Germline-derived CDR1 and CDR2 are DFQATT and SNEGSKA (reference sequence). CDR3 length: 15 residues. CDR3 loop: CSARWQTGGHYEQYF. The DNA for the CDR3 is TGCAGTGCTAGATGGCAAACAGGGGGCCACTACGAGCAGTACTTC.

The gene calls are TRBV11-3 and TRBJ2-7; either TRBD1 or TRBD2 may supply D (5 bases each). V lost 5 bases and J 6 bases, leaving 17 bases between the germline ends. CDR1 is SGHNT and CDR2 is YENEEA in the germline V gene. The CDR3 length is 14 residues. The CDR3 nucleotides are TGTGCCAGCAGCCCAACAGGCTCACGGGGCGAGCAGTACTTC. It encodes CASSPTGSRGEQYF.

This clonotype was seen many times. This sequence joins TRBV28 and TRBJ2-4; tentatively, D is TRBD1 (6 bases). V was cut by 7 bases and J by 4 bases, with 20 bases left in between. Germline V lookup: CDR1 MDHEN, CDR2 SYDVKM. The CDR3 has 16 amino acids. Written as DNA, the CDR3 is TGTGCCAGCACCTCCGGGGCGAACAGGGATAAAAACATTCAGTACTTC. Translating gives CASTSGANRDKNIQYF.

This chain joins TRBV4-2 and TRBJ2-7; TRBD2 matches at 7 bases. Germline V gene data show CDR1 as LGHNA and CDR2 as YNFKEQ. J gave up 4 bases and V 1 base, and 4 bases lay outside the gene matches. The length of the CDR3 is 14 residues. CDR3 amino acids: CASSQGTRFYEQYF. CDR3 DNA: TGTGCCAGCAGCCAAGGGACTAGGTTTTACGAGCAGTACTTC.

Ten or more counts support this clonotype. Just one base apart from a much larger clone, this may be a read error. The chain combines TRBV20-1 with TRBJ2-6, with D possibly matching TRBD1 (5 bases). This CDR3 comprises 12 residues. Germline loops: CDR1 DFQATT, CDR2 SNEGSKA (reference sequence). The CDR3 region has the DNA TGCAGTGCTAGTTTAGGGGCCAACGGCCTGACTTTC. Its translation is CSASLGANGLTF.

This clonotype was counted at least ten times. The rearrangement joins TRBV7-9 to TRBJ1-6, with D maybe TRBD1 (5 bases). CDR1 is SEHNR and CDR2 is FQNEAQ in the germline V gene (reference sequence). The CDR3 contains 15 residues. Trimming pared 4 bases from V and 0 bases from J, leaving 7 bases between. The CDR3 sequence: CASSSQVSYNSPLHF. In nucleotides, the CDR3 is TGTGCCAGCAGCTCACAGGTCTCCTATAATTCACCCCTCCACTTT.

Remarks on this clonotype: This could be a read error, since a much larger clone is one nucleotide away. V gene TRBV20-1 combines with J gene TRBJ2-5; D perhaps matches TRBD2 (6 bases). Germline assignment: CDR1 DFQATT and CDR2 SNEGSKA (reference sequence). This CDR3 spans 14 amino acids. CDR3 sequence: CSASPGHPGETKYF. For the CDR3, the DNA is TGCAGTGCTAGCCCCGGCCATCCGGGGGAGACCAAGTACTTC.

This clonotype was recorded many times. The chain joins TRBV5-1 to TRBJ2-2, with D possibly TRBD1 on 5 matching bases. This CDR3 comprises 15 residues. Germline CDR1 is SGHRS and CDR2 is YFSETQ. The V end was cut by 0 bases, the J end by 4 bases, with 10 bases between. The CDR3 bases are TGCGCCAGCAGCTTGGCTGGACACACCACCGGGGAGCTGTTTTTT. Translation: CASSLAGHTTGELFF. Full variable domain (missing parts from reference TRBV5-1 and TRBJ2-2): KAGVTQTPRYLIKTRGQQVTLSCSPISGHRSVSWYQQTPGQGLQFLFEYFSETQRNKGNFPGRFSGRQFSNSRSEMNVSTLELGDSALYLCASSLAGHTTGELFFGEGSRLTVL.